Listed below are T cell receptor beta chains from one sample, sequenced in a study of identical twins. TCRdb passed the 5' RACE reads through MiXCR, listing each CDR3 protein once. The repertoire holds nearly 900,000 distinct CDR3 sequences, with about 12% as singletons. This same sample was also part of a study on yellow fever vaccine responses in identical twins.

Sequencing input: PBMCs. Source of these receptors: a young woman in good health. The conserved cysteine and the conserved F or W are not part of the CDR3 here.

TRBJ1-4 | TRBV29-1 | SARSSNEKLF
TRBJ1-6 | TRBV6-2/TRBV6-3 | ASSYRDRGPANSPLH
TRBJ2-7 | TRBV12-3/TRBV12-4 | ASTLGGGSSYEQY
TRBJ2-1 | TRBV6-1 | ASSTSGGLYNEQF
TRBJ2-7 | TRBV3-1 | ASSQRASEGEQY
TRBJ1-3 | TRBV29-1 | SVEVGRRSTGNTIY
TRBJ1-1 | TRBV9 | ASSVAISGTEAF
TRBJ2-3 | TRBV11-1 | ASSPGAGGPLDTQY
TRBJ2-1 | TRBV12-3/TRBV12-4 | ASKPDRAFNEQF
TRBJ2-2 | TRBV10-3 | ANAGQARSGSAGELF
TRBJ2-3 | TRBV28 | ASSFPRTGTDTQY
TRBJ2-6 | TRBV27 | ASSPTGTGANVLT
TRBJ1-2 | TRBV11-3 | ASSLFSGGNGYT
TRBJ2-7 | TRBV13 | ASSRNNYEQY
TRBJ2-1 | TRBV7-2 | ASSPRALGNEQF
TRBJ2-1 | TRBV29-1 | SVEAPSRGVRYNEQF